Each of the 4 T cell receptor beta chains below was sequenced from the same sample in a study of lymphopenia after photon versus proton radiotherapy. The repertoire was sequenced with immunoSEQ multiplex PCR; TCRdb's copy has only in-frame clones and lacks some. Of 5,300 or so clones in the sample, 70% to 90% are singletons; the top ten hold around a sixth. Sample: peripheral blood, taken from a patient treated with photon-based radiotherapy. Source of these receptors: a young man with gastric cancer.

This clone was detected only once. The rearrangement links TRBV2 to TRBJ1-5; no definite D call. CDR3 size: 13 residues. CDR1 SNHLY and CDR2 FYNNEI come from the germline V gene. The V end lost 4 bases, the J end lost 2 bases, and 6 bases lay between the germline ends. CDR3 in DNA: TGTGCCAGCAGTGGTGAGGGCAATCAGCCCCAGCATTTT. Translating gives CASSGEGNQPQHF. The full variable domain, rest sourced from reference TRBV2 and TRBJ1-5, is EPEVTQTPSHQVTQMGQEVILRCVPISNHLYFYWYRQILGQKVEFLVSFYNNEISEKSEIFDDQFSVERPDGSNFTLKIRSTKLEDSAMYFCASSGEGNQPQHFGDGTRLSIL.

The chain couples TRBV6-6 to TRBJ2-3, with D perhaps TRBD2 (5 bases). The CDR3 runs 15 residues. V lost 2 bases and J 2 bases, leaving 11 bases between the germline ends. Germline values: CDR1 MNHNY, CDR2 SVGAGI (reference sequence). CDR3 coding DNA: TGTGCCAGCAGTTACGAGGGCCCCAACACAGATACGCAGTATTTT. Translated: CASSYEGPNTDTQYF.

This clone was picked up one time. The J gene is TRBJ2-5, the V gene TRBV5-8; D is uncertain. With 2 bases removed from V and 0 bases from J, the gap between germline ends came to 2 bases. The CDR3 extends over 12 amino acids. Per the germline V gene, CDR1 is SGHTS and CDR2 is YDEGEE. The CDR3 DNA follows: TGTGCCAGCAGCTTATACCAAGAGACCCAGTACTTC. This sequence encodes CASSLYQETQYF.

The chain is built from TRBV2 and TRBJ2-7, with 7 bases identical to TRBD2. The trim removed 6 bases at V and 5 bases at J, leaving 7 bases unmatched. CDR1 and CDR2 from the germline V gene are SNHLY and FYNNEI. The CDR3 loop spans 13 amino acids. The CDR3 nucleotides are TGTGCCAGCAGCGGAAGGCGGGAGAACGAGCAGTACTTC. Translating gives CASSGRRENEQYF.